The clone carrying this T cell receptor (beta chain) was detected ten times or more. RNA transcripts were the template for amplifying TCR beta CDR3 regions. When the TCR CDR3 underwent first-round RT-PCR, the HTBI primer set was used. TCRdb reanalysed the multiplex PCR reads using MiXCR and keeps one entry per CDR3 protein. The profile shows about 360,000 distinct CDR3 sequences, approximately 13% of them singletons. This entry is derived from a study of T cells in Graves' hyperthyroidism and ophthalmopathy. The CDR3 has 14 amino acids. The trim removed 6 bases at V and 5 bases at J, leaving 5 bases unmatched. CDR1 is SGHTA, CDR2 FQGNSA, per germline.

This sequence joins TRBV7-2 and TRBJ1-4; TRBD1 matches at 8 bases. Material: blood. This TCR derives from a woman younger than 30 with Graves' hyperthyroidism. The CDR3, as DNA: TGTGCCAGCAGTTCAACAGGGGGAAATGAAAAACTGTTTTTT. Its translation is CASSSTGGNEKLFF. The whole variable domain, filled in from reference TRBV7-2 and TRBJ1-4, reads GAGVSQSPSNKVTEKGKDVELRCDPISGHTALYWYRQSLGQGLEFLIYFQGNSAPDKSGLPSDRFSAERTGGSVSTLTIQRTQQEDSAVYLCASSSTGGNEKLFFGSGTQLSVL.